A selection of T cell receptor beta chains follows, all from one sample in a study of OX40 agonist ivuxolimab in advanced cancers. Sequenced by immunoSEQ multiplex PCR; TCRdb stores in-frame clones only, minus some. This sample has about 60,000 clones; about 88% occur once, and the top ten carry 3.9%. This sample comprised CD4+ or CD8+ T cells sorted from blood, obtained in a trial of the OX40 agonist ivuxolimab. The receptors shown here come from an adult with an advanced solid tumor such as melanoma, head and neck, liver or kidney cancer. Both conserved end residues are part of each CDR3. The D gene is left open where the match is weak. The listing skips clone size in some rows; elsewhere it reads once, few, many or a size class.

NA,TRBV30,NA,TRBJ1-6,CAWSNGGVNSPLHF,TGTGCCTGGTCGAACGGCGGAGTGAATTCACCCCTCCACTTT
TRBD1,TRBV2,NA,TRBJ1-5,CASTLTGGGGQPQHF,TGTGCCAGCACTTTGACAGGGGGCGGCGGTCAGCCCCAGCATTTT
TRBD1,TRBV5-4,NA,TRBJ2-6,CASSQAPGQELSGANVLTF,TGTGCCAGCAGCCAAGCTCCGGGACAGGAACTCTCTGGGGCCAACGTCCTGACTTTC
NA,TRBV6-5,NA,TRBJ2-2,CASSYRRIGELFF,TGTGCCAGCAGTTACCGCCGCATTGGGGAGCTGTTTTTT
NA,TRBV18,NA,TRBJ2-2,CASSPPPQGTGELFF,TGTGCCAGCTCACCCCCGCCGCAGGGGACCGGGGAGCTGTTTTTT
NA,TRBV4-2,NA,TRBJ1-4,CASSQDSAPGHTTDNPEKLFF,TGTGCCAGCAGCCAAGATTCCGCCCCGGGACATACGACAGACAACCCTGAAAAACTGTTTTTT
NA,TRBV5-5,NA,TRBJ2-1,CASSLNGHNEQFF,TGTGCCAGCAGCTTGAACGGACACAATGAGCAGTTCTTC
NA,TRBV15,few,TRBJ1-1,CATSREDRFNTEAFF,TGTGCCACCAGCAGAGAAGACAGATTTAACACTGAAGCTTTCTTT
NA,TRBV25-1,NA,TRBJ1-2,CASSTASYGYTF,TGTGCCAGCAGTACAGCATCCTATGGCTACACCTTC
NA,TRBV7-9,once,TRBJ2-1,CASSLRQNEQFF,TGTGCCAGCAGCTTACGACAGAATGAGCAGTTCTTC
NA,TRBV9,NA,TRBJ1-6,CASSVEAGSSPLHF,TGTGCCAGCAGCGTAGAGGCGGGTAGTTCACCCCTCCACTTT
TRBD1,TRBV18,NA,TRBJ1-4,CASSFNRGENEKLFF,TGTGCCAGCTCATTCAACAGGGGAGAAAATGAAAAACTGTTTTTT
NA,TRBV19,once,TRBJ2-3,CASSISGAVGTDTQYF,TGTGCCAGTAGTATAAGTGGCGCAGTGGGCACAGATACGCAGTATTTT
NA,TRBV11-2,NA,TRBJ2-1,CASSGWDNEQFF,TGTGCCAGCAGCGGGTGGGACAATGAGCAGTTCTTC